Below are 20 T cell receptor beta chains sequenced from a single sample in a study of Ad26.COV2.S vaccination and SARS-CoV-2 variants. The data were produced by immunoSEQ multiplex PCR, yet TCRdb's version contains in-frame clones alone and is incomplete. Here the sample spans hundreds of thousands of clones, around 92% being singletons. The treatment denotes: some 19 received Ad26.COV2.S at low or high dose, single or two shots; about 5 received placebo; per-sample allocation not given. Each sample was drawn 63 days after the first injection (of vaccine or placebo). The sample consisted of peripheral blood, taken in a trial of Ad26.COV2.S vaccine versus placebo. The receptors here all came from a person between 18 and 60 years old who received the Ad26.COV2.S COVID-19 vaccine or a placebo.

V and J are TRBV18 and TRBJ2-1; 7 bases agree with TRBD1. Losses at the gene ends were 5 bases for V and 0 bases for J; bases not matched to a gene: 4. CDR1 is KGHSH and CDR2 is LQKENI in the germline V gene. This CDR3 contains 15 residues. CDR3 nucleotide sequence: TGTGCCAGCTCAGCGGACAGGAGCTCCTACAATGAGCAGTTCTTC. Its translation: CASSADRSSYNEQFF.

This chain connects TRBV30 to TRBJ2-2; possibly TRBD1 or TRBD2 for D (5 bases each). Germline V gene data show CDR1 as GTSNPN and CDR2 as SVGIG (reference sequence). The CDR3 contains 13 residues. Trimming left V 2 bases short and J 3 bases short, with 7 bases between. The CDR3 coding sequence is TGTGCCTGGAGTATGGGGGACACCGGGGAGCTGTTTTTT. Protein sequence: CAWSMGDTGELFF.

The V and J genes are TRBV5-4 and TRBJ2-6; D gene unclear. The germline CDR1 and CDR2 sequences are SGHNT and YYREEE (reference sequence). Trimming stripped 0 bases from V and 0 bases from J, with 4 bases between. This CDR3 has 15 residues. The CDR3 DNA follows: TGTGCCAGCAGCTTGGTCAGCTCTGGGGCCAACGTCCTGACTTTC. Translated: CASSLVSSGANVLTF.

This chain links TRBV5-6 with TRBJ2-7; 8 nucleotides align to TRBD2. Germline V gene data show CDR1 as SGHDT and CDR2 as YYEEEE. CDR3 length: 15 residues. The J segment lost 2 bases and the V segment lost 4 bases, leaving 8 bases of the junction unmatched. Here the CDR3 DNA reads TGTGCCAGCAGCGCGGGACTAGAATTAGCCTACGAGCAGTACTTC. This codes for CASSAGLELAYEQYF.

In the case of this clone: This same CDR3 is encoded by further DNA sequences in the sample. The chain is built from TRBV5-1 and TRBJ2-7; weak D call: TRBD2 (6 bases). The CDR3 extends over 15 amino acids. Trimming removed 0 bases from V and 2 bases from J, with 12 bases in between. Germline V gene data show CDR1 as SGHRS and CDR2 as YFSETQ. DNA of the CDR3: TGCGCCAGCAGCTTGGCGGGACTTACCACCTACGAGCAGTACTTC. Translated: CASSLAGLTTYEQYF.

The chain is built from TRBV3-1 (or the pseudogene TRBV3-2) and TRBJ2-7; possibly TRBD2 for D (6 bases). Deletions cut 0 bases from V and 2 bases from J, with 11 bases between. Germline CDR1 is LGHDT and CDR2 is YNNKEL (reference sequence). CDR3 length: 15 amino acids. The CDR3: CASSQDASAPYEQYF. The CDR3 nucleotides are TGTGCCAGCAGCCAAGATGCTAGCGCCCCCTACGAGCAGTACTTC.

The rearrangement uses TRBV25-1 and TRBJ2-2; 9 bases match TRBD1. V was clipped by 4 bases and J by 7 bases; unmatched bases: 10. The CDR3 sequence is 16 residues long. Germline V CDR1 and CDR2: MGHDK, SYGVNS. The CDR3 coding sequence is TGTGCCAGCAGTGTTCCCGGGACAGGGAGAAGCGGGGAGCTGTTTTTT. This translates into CASSVPGTGRSGELFF.

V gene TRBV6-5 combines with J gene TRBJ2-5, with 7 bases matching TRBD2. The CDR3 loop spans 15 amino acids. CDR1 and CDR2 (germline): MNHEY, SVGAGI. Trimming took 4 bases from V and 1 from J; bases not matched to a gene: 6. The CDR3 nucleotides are TGTGCCAGCAGTTGGGAAGCGGGACGCCAAGAGACCCAGTACTTC. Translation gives CASSWEAGRQETQYF.

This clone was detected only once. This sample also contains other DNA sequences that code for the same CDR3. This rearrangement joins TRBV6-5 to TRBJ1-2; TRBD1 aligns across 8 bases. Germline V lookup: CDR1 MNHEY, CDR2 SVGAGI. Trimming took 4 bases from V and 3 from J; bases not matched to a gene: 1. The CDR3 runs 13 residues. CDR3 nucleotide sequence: TGTGCCAGCAGTTTGACAGGGGACTATGGCTACACCTTC. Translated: CASSLTGDYGYTF.

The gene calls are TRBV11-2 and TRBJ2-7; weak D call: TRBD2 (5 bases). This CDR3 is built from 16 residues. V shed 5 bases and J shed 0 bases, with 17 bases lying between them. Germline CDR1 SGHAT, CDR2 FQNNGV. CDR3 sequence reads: CASSHPGLTVSYEQYF. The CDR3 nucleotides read TGTGCCAGCAGCCACCCGGGGTTAACAGTCTCCTACGAGCAGTACTTC.

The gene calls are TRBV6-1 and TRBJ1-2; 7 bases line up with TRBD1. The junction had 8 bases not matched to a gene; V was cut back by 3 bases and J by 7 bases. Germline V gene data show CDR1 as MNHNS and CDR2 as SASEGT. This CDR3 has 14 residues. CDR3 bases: TGTGCCAGCAGTGACCAGGGGGTCTTCTCTGGCTACACCTTC. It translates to CASSDQGVFSGYTF.

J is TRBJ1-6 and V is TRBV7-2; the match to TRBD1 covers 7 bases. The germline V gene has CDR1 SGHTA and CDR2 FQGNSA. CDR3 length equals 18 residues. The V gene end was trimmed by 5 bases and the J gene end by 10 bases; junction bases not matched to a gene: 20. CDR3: CASSAPSGSRTGKSPLHF. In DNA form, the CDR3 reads TGTGCCAGCAGCGCCCCATCAGGTTCCAGGACAGGCAAGTCACCCCTCCACTTT.

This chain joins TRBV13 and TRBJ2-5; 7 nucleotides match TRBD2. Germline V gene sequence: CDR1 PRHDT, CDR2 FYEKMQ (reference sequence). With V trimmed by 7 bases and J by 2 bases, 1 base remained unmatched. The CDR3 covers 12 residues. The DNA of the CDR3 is TGTGCCAGCACTAGCGGACAAGAGACCCAGTACTTC. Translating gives CASTSGQETQYF. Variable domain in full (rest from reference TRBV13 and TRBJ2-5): AAGVIQSPRHLIKEKRETATLKCYPIPRHDTVYWYQQGPGQDPQFLISFYEKMQSDKGSIPDRFSAQQFSDYHSELNMSSLELGDSALYFCASTSGQETQYFGPGTRLLVL.

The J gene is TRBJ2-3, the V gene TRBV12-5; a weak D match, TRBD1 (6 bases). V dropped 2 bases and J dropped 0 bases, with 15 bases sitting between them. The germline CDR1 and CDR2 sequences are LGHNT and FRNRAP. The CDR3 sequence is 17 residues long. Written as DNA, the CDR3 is TGTGCTAGTGGTTTGACAACCGGGACACAAAGCACAGATACGCAGTATTTT. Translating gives CASGLTTGTQSTDTQYF.

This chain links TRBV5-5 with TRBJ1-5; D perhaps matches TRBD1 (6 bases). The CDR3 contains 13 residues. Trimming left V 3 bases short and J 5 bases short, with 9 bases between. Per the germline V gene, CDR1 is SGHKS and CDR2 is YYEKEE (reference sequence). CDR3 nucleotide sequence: TGTGCCAGCAGCTGGGCAGGGGATCAGCCCCAGCATTTT. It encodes CASSWAGDQPQHF.

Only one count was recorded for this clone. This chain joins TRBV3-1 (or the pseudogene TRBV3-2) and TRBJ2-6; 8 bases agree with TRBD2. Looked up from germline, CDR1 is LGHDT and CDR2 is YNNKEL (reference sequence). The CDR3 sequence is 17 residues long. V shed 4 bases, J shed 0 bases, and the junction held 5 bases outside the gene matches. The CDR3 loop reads CASSRTSGGSGANVLTF. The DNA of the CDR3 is TGTGCCAGCAGCCGAACTAGCGGCGGCTCTGGGGCCAACGTCCTGACTTTC.

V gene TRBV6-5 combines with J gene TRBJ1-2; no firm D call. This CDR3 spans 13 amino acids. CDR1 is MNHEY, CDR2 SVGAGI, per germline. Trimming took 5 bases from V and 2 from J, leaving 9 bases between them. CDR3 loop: CASSRVPNYGYTF. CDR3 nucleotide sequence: TGTGCCAGCAGTCGAGTCCCGAACTATGGCTACACCTTC.

The CDR3 nucleotides read TGCGCCAGCAGCCAAGGGCAGGGGGTGGGAGAAAAACTGTTTTTT. This translates into CASSQGQGVGEKLFF. The J gene is TRBJ1-4, the V gene TRBV4-3; TRBD1 matches 7 bases. The CDR3 runs to 15 residues. CDR1 LGHNA and CDR2 YSLEER come from the germline V gene. V was clipped by 1 base and J by 8 bases; unmatched bases: 7.

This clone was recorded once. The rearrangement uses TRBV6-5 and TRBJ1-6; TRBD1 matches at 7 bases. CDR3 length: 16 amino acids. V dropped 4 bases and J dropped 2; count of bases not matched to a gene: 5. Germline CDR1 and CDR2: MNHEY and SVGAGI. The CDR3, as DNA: TGTGCCAGCAGTTTAACAGGGGTCCCCTATAATTCACCCCTCCACTTT. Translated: CASSLTGVPYNSPLHF.

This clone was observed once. The CDR3 nucleotides are TGTGCCAGCAGCTTAATAGCCCCGGCAGGGGAGCTGTTTTTT. This codes for CASSLIAPAGELFF. The chain uses TRBV5-6 and TRBJ2-2; D ambiguous. CDR1 and CDR2 from the germline V gene are SGHDT and YYEEEE. V lost 2 bases and J 8 bases, leaving 13 bases between the germline ends. CDR3 size: 14 residues.